Below, one TCR beta chain is given with its context. This entry belongs to a study of blood T cell repertoires in COVID-19. Turning to the study itself: COVID-19 samples collected from the United States, Italy and Spain covered acute and convalescent phases. PBMCs, B-cell-depleted T cells, or T cells were the source of the cDNA or gDNA that made up the material.

Per the original data handling: It was from reference gene primer amplification that nucleated cell counts were estimated. The protocol was immunoSEQ multiplex PCR, while the TCRdb copy is restricted to in-frame clones and leaves out a portion. The DNA gave D and trimming, while V, J and clone size come from that table. The sample has around 130,000 clones, roughly 84% seen once. Germline assignment: CDR1 MNHEY and CDR2 SMNVEV (reference sequence). CDR3 length: 15 residues. V lost 5 bases to trimming and J lost 0 bases; unmatched junction nucleotides: 7. This sequence originates from a man in his 60s with acute or convalescent COVID-19. The gene calls are TRBV27 and TRBJ2-7; 7 positions match TRBD1. Sequenced sample: peripheral blood. The CDR3 DNA sequence: TGTGCCAGCAGTACCCGGACAGGACACTCCTACGAGCAGTACTTC. Translation gives CASSTRTGHSYEQYF.